This T cell receptor (beta chain) was identified during a study of T cell clusters in autoimmune cytopenias (dated by TCRdb to between 2019 and 2020). Turning to the overall study: TRB sequencing reached a median depth of 51,575 reads per sample and yielded a median of about 2,500 distinct TRB clonotypes per sample. Alongside healthy, CLL and autoimmune hepatitis controls, autoimmune cytopenia patients had their peripheral blood TRB and IGH repertoires sequenced at active disease and again during treatment follow-up. The study was designed to test whether a disease-specific immune repertoire signature usable as a blood-based biomarker is carried by autoimmune cytopenia patients. Broader findings and caveats from the paper: GLIPH results suggested that primary autoimmune cytopenia patients were missing physiological T cell clusters, with 51 clusters found only in healthy donors compared with fewer than 20 found only in patients. The cluster-lack signature was not seen for secondary cytopenia versus CLL, apparently masked by the dominant lymphoma-associated repertoire. TRB repertoire shifts, with less even repertoires observed in secondary cytopenia and CLL, were mostly attributed to lymphoma bias rather than autoimmunity. The T cell clusters were defined only in silico, and the functional role of the clusters was left to be validated experimentally. Approximately 3-fold more exclusive TRB clusters were observed in healthy donors than in active autoimmune hepatitis patients, consistent with an autoimmunity-wide signature.

TRB rearrangements were amplified by multiplex PCR using a touch-down protocol with TRB-A and TRB-B primer pools mixed in one tube. Illumina adapters and sample indices were added to the amplicons through two consecutive PCR reactions performed with Phusion HS II polymerase. The amplicons were gel-purified using the NucleoSpin Gel and PCR Clean-up kit, after which quantification was performed by Qubit and quality was checked on an Agilent 2100 Bioanalyzer. Libraries were sequenced on an Illumina MiSeq using 600-cycle, single-indexed, paired-end runs. As for the original processing: TRB reads were aligned and assembled with MiXCR version 2.1.12 using the default MiXCR reference library. A clone was defined by each unique CDR3 nucleotide sequence, and the analysis included only productive sequences supported by at least two reads. Repertoire diversity was assessed by alpha-parameterized diversity profiles (alpha 0 to 5), including Shannon (alpha 1) and Simpson (alpha 2) indices, computed with an R script. The tcR package was used to compute combinatorial TRB VJ usage, and cohorts were compared on this usage by principal component analysis with ade4. TCRbeta CDR3s were clustered with GLIPH on cohort pairs matched by age and read depth, and cluster frequencies were compared by Wilcoxon test. Reads reprocessed by TCRdb are summarized as one entry per CDR3 protein sequence, and DNA is absent. What appears here as the V and J calls and clone size reflects TCRdb's work, not the paper's. The sample has about 1,400 distinct CDR3 sequences on record. The ten largest account for approximately 32% of the sample.

No count is recorded, yet this clonotype rates as medium-sized (0.01 to 0.1%) from its frequency. What this receptor recognizes is not known. Per sample, 250 ng of peripheral blood genomic DNA, 35,000 to 45,000 genome equivalents, was used for TRB amplification. CDR1 LNHDA and CDR2 SQIVND are derived from the germline V gene (reference sequence). From cysteine to phenylalanine, the CDR3 is 14 amino acids long. This entry has no DNA. The source of this sequence is a human donor with an autoimmune cytopenia or autoimmune hepatitis (not recorded which). Sequences were obtained from peripheral blood. The chain is made from TRBV19 and TRBJ2-7; TCRdb's assignment of TRBD1 cannot be checked, as there is no DNA. CDR3 region: CASSARQGAYEQYF.